Here is one TCR beta chain with its context. No antigen is known for it. There were likely unrecorded immune exposures, though donors were nominally healthy when sampled. This sample was included in a study of cytomegalovirus exposure and HLA in healthy donors. General study results and limits: 150 to 200 TCR beta chains were listed as cytomegalovirus-associated.

60 Vbeta and 13 Jbeta primers were used in PCR. Clones were sequenced by immunoSEQ multiplex PCR, and TCRdb holds only the in-frame ones, with some missing. This sample yields more than 65,000 clones, of which about 73% are seen a single time; 11% belongs to the top ten. The CDR3 totals 16 residues. CDR1 SGHRS and CDR2 YFSETQ come from the germline V gene. V gave up 1 base and J gave up 4 bases; unmatched junction bases: 6. The chain uses TRBV5-1 and TRBJ2-1; 9 bases line up with TRBD1. Sequencing was carried out using PBMCs. This clonotype was obtained from a woman in her fifties or sixties in good health and CMV-seropositive. CDR3 amino acids: CASSLLYGQGYNEQFF. Written as DNA, the CDR3 is TGCGCCAGCAGCTTGTTGTACGGACAGGGGTACAATGAGCAGTTCTTC.